The table lists the clone carrying this TCR beta chain with many counts. Its antigen is undetermined. TCRbeta library preparation incorporated unique molecular identifiers. TCRdb reanalysed the PCR reads using MiXCR and keeps one entry per CDR3 protein. The table records hundreds of thousands of distinct CDR3 sequences, about 9.5% of them present only once. The entry originates in a study of T-cell reconstitution after alpha-beta-depleted transplantation in children. The V end lost 3 bases, the J end lost 1 base, and 13 bases lay between the germline ends. Germline loops: CDR1 MGHDK, CDR2 SYGVNS. The CDR3 is 15 residues long. Whole-study results and caveats: Counts and diversity of T cells one year after transplant came mostly from newly produced T cells. In patients about two months after transplant, alpha-beta T cells reportedly arose from several hundred expanded graft clones. Recipient T cells and thymic progenitors that survived gave rise to the high TCRbeta diversity observed at day 60 in some patients.

The specimen comprised PBMCs, sampled before TCRalphabeta/CD19-depleted stem cell transplant. This clonotype was sampled from a boy less than two years old with acute myeloid leukemia, due to receive a stem cell transplant. The chain links TRBV25-1 to TRBJ2-7, with D perhaps TRBD1 (6 bases). In nucleotides, the CDR3 is TGTGCCAGCAGTGATACCGGGACAAAATCCTACGAGCAGTACTTC. Protein: CASSDTGTKSYEQYF.